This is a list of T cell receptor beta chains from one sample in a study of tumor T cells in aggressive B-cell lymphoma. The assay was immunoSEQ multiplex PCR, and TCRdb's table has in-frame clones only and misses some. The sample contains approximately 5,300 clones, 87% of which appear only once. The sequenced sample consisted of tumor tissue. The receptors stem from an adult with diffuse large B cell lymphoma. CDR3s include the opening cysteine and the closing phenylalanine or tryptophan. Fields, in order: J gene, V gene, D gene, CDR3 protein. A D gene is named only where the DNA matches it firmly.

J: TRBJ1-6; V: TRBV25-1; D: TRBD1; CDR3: CASSDLGDRVHF
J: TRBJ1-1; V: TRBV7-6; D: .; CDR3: CASSLDRNGLNTEAFF
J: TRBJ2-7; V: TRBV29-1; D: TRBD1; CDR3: CSTRRDREDEQYF
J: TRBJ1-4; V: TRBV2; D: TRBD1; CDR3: CASKQGWREKLFF
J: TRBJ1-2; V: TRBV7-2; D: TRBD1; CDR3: CASSPWDRGDGYTF
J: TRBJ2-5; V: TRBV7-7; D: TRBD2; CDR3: CASSLATSGGETQYF
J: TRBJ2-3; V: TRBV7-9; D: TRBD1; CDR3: CASSLATAGGADTQYF
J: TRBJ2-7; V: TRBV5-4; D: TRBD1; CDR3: CASSLDRAWSEQYF
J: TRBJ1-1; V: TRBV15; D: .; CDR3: CATSRDRGLRTEAFF
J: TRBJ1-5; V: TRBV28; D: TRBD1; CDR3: CASSRDRGNQPQHF
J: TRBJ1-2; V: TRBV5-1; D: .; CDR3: CASSLQDSRNYGYTF
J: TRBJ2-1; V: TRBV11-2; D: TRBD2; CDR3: CASSSSGSYNEQFF
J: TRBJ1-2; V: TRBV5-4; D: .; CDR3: CASSLGPDGYTF
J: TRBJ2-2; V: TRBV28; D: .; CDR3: CASSTSRGGRDTGELFF
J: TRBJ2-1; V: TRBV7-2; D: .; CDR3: CASSLGPRVSNEQFF
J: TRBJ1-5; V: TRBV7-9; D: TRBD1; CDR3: CASSARDRGSNQPQHF
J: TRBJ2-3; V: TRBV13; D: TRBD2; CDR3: CASSSYASGTTDTQYF
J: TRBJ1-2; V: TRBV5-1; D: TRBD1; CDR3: CASSSQPTGGYGYTF
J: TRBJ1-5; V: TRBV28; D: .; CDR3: CASSWTFPQPQHF
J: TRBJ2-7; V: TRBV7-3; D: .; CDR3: CASSSGPQNEQYF
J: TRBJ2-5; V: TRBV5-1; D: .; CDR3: CASSLAAGVVETQYF
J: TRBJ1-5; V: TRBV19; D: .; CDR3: CASRGGEFGQPQHF
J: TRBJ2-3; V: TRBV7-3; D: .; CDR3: CASGEASTDTQYF
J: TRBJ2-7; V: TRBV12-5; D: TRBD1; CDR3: CASGLWQGVMHEQYF
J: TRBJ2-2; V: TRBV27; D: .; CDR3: CASSPVIRGTGELFF
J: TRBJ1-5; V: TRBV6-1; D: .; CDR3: CASSEISGQPQHF
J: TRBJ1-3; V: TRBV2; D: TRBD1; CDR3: CASSITGALSGNTIYF
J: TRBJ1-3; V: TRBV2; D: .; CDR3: CASSESGRRTIYF
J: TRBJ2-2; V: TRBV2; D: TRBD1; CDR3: CASRLDRANTGELFF
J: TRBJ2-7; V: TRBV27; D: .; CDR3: CASSFQRQGGYEQYF
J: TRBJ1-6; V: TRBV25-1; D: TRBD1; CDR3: CASTPSSGTGRSPLHF
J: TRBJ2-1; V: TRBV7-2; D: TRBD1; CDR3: CASRAGGLRWNEQFF
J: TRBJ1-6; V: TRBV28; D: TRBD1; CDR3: CASTGQPSPLHF
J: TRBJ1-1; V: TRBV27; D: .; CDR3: CASSYQGGTEAFF
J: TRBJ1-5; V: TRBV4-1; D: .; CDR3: CASSAHHSNQPQHF
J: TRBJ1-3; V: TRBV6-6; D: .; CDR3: CASSYSEGRPGNTIYF
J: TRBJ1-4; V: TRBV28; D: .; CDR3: CASSFSYRESEKLFF
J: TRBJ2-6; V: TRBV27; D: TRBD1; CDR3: CASIYNSPRDRGPPGANVLTF
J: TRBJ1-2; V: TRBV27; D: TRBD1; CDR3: CASSFDPDRGYGYTF
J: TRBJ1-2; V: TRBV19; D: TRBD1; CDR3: CASSGQGATNYGYTF
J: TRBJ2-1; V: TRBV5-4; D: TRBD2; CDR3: CASSGWSTSGQYNEQFF
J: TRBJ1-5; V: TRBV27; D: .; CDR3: CASSLATGFQPQHF
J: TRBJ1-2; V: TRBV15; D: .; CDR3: CATSRDSSYGYTF
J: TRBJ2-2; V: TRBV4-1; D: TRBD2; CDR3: CASSHSSGGPNTNTGELFF
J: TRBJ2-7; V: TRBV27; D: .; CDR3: CASSLQGAEQYF
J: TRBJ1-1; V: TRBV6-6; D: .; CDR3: CASSLEENTEAFF
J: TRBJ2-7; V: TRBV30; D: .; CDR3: CAWSEQTIIYEQYF
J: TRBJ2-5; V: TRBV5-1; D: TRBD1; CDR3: CASSFPGTEETQYF
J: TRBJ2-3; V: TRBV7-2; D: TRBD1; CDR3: CASSFSGQGVDTQYF
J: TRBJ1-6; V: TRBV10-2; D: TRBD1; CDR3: CASSEETGPSPLHF
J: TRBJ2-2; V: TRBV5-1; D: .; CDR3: CASTNTGELFF
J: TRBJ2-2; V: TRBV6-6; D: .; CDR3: CASKRPSGTGELFF
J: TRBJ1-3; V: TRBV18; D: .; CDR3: CASTQGISGNTIYF
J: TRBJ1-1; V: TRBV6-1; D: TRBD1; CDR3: CASSEGTGLSKAFF